Listed below are T cell receptor beta chains from one sample, sequenced in a study of graft-versus-host responses after intestinal transplantation. The protocol was immunoSEQ multiplex PCR, while the TCRdb copy is restricted to in-frame clones and leaves out a portion. Of 95,000 to 150,000 clones listed, 90% to 95% are singletons. Antigen specificity for these receptors is unknown. The sample in question was unstimulated CD4+ T cells sorted from spleen or lymph node cells, obtained before intestinal transplant. Source of these receptors: a human donor who received an intestinal transplant. Both conserved end residues are trimmed from each CDR3. Each record gives: CDR3 length, V gene, CDR3 protein.

length: 12; V: TRBV23-1; CDR3: AQPRDRGIWGYT
length: 10; V: TRBV9; CDR3: ASSSYSDTQY
length: 12; V: TRBV30; CDR3: AAGRLAAYNEQF
length: 13; V: TRBV18; CDR3: ASSPKQGPNEKLF
length: 14; V: TRBV30; CDR3: AWSVAVSHSNQPQH
length: 14; V: TRBV5-1; CDR3: ASSLAGGQSSWEAF
length: 13; V: TRBV5-1; CDR3: ASSPASGTNEKLF
length: 9; V: TRBV30; CDR3: AWSVHRGYT
length: 16; V: TRBV7-2; CDR3: ASSLAGGMIWSNQPQH
length: 14; V: TRBV5-4; CDR3: ASSLYGKGFTDTQY
length: 11; V: TRBV7-3; CDR3: ASSPTTRNEQF
length: 12; V: TRBV2; CDR3: ASSTGFGNTEAF
length: 15; V: TRBV23-1; CDR3: ASSQSGLAGGPDEQY
length: 13; V: TRBV7-9; CDR3: ASSSLGQSYNEQF
length: 12; V: TRBV6-5; CDR3: ASSWTGGGYEQY
length: 11; V: TRBV9; CDR3: ASSVGLPGELF
length: 16; V: TRBV5-1; CDR3: ASRHAGTGVYGANVLT
length: 18; V: TRBV4-1; CDR3: ASSQEIRGRTGRPTDTQY
length: 12; V: TRBV27; CDR3: ASSFDRGYETQY
length: 12; V: TRBV5-1; CDR3: ASSLGTVNEKLF
length: 10; V: TRBV10-1; CDR3: ASRDRNYGYT
length: 11; V: TRBV7-9; CDR3: ASRSTGYNEQF
length: 12; V: TRBV2; CDR3: ASRPGGPEETQY
length: 13; V: TRBV6-5; CDR3: ASSPKRGTNEKLF
length: 10; V: TRBV6-5; CDR3: ASGEANYGYT
length: 11; V: TRBV7-9; CDR3: ASSRTGGGGYT
length: 10; V: TRBV6-1; CDR3: ASSEIAREQF
length: 12; V: TRBV6-1; CDR3: ASSFLQAQETQY
length: 13; V: TRBV10-1; CDR3: ASNQAGGPGNEQF
length: 12; V: TRBV2; CDR3: ASIPDRGKDTQY
length: 13; V: TRBV5-1; CDR3: ASSLATGFRDTQY
length: 14; V: TRBV28; CDR3: ASSLIGGSGTGELF
length: 13; V: TRBV18; CDR3: ASSPNRDSTYEQY
length: 12; V: TRBV21-1; CDR3: ASSKARARTEAF
length: 10; V: TRBV5-1; CDR3: ASSFGTGKEA
length: 11; V: TRBV5-6; CDR3: ASSPDRAGTQY
length: 11; V: TRBV9; CDR3: ASSVEQADTQY
length: 9; V: TRBV28; CDR3: AGSTNYGYT
length: 11; V: TRBV29-1; CDR3: SVEMQGLDEQF
length: 11; V: TRBV7-3; CDR3: ASSSGQGYGYT
length: 13; V: TRBV6-1; CDR3: ASSVIGATNEKLF